This T cell receptor beta chain was captured in a study of early T cells in non-severe SARS-CoV-2 infection (dated by TCRdb to about 2021). Broadly, across the study: TCR sequencing used bulk RNA from unsorted whole blood, so alpha and beta chains could not be paired. The paper's findings and limits, for the study overall: VDJdb matching was skewed toward anti-spike CD8 responses and likely underestimated virus-specific expansions, missing private and CD4 specificities.

The CDR3 goes from the cysteine to the phenylalanine over 18 residues. The only DNA kept is the CDR3, 54 bases in frame from the first base. Ends trimmed: V by 5 bases, J by 0 bases; bases unmatched to a gene: 12. CDR1 and CDR2, per the germline V gene, are SGHTA and FQGNSA. Libraries came from 5' RACE. The run used a NextSeq 500. The TCR library protocol attached unique molecular identifiers to individual cDNA molecules to correct for sequencing error and PCR bias. Both TCR alpha and beta chains were sequenced, and tight co-correlation was observed between alpha and beta sequence abundances in each sample. On the authors' methods: V gene, J gene and CDR3 annotation of TCR sequences was performed with Decombinator V4. TCRs were defined as expanded if a significant change between any two time points was detected under a Poisson model with p below 0.0001. TCR abundances were normalised to the total number of TCRs sequenced per sample and were expressed as counts per million. MAIT TCRs were defined by TRAV1-2 paired with TRAJ12, TRAJ20 or TRAJ33, and iNKT TCRs by TRAV10 paired with TRAJ18. VDJdb, accessed 1 November 2021, was searched for CMV, EBV and SARS-CoV-2 annotated TCRs, with TCRs annotated for multiple antigens excluded. Starting from the raw public reads, TCRdb applied fastp trimming at Q25, assembled clones with MiXCR and retained in-frame beta chains. One record per CDR3 amino acid sequence lists the most common genes and DNA. The V and J calls and clone size come from TCRdb's table, not from the authors' own analysis. The sample yields about 82,000 distinct CDR3 sequences; roughly an eighth were counted once. The top ten clones comprise 6% of the sample.

This was a case-control study nested in a cohort of healthcare workers in London, UK, who had nasopharyngeal swab PCR tests and blood samples taken every week. Healthcare workers were recruited during the week of the UK lockdown, between 23 and 31 March 2020, and followed weekly for up to roughly 15 weeks. With regard to this clonotype: What antigen it recognizes has not been identified. The sample holds no much larger clone one base away, and base qualities are not on file.

Sequencing input: whole blood. The chain joins TRBV7-2 to TRBJ2-3, with TRBD2 matching 9 junction bases. The sequence derives from an adult who was a healthcare worker with PCR-confirmed SARS-CoV-2 infection or an uninfected control (not recorded which). CDR3 region: CASSRGSGSARSTDTQYF. The DNA is TGTGCCAGCAGCCGTGGTAGCGGGAGTGCCCGTAGCACAGATACGCAGTATTTT. Reference TRBV7-2 and TRBJ2-3 proteins supply the regions before and after the CDR3; the full variable domain is: GAGVSQSPSNKVTEKGKDVELRCDPISGHTALYWYRQSLGQGLEFLIYFQGNSAPDKSGLPSDRFSAERTGGSVSTLTIQRTQQEDSAVYLCASSRGSGSARSTDTQYFGPGTRLTVL.